This TCR beta chain was sequenced during a study of T cell repertoires in cytomegalovirus infection. Study details: Recently identified HLA-C-restricted CMV epitopes and well-studied HLA-B-restricted CMV epitopes were used by the study.

TCRdb fed the reads into MiXCR, producing one record per CDR3 protein. This table holds approximately 500,000 distinct CDR3 sequences, roughly a third found once. This CDR3 is built from 14 residues. Germline lookup yields CDR1 SGHVS and CDR2 FNYEAQ. V shed 0 bases and J shed 5 bases, with 10 bases lying between them. With respect to this clonotype: Its target is unknown.

Sequences were derived from cultured PBMCs, sampled from culture after CMV antigen stimulation. This receptor was obtained from a human donor in good health (CMV status not recorded). Some clones in this sample may be carry-over from other donors' samples. The V call is TRBV7-6, the J call TRBJ1-1, with no clear D. CDR3 in amino acids: CASSLASGLTEAFF. CDR3 in DNA: TGTGCCAGCAGCTTAGCTTCAGGTTTAACTGAAGCTTTCTTT.